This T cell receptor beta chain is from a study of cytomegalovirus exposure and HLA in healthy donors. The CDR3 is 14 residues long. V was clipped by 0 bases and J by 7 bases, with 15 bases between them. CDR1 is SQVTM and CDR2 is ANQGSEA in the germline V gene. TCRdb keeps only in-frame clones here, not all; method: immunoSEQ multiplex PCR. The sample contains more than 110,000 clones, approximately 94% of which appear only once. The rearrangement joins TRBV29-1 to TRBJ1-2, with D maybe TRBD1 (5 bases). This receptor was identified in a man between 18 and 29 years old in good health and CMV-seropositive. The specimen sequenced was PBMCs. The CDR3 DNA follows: TGCAGCGTTGAAGATCCTTCGCGCCAGGGTGGCTACACCTTC. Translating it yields CSVEDPSRQGGYTF. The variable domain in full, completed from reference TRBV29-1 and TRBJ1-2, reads SAVISQKPSRDICQRGTSLTIQCQVDSQVTMMFWYRQQPGQSLTLIATANQGSEATYESGFVIDKFPISRPNLTFSTLTVSNMSPEDSSIYLCSVEDPSRQGGYTFGSGTRLTVV.